The T cell receptor beta chain described here comes from a study of blood T cells in healthy people across ages. General study points: Diversity estimates drawn from one million T cells were deemed underestimates.

With a J-beta primer mix and a sample-barcoded 5' primer, a second PCR ran about 6 to 11 cycles. TCRdb ran MiXCR on the 5' RACE reads and lists one entry per CDR3 protein. In the table there are approximately 800,000 distinct CDR3 sequences, 58% of which are singletons. The germline V and J ends were trimmed by 5 bases and 1 base, with 14 bases remaining between them. Looked up from germline, CDR1 is MNHNS and CDR2 is SASEGT. This CDR3 has 15 amino acids. This clonotype appeared once. The antigen is undetermined. The gene calls are TRBV6-1 and TRBJ1-1; D might be TRBD1 (5 bases). This TCR was sampled from a young man in good health. The material sequenced was blood. In nucleotides, the CDR3 is TGTGCCAGCAGTACAAAACAGGCGCCGAACACTGAAGCTTTCTTT. Translation gives CASSTKQAPNTEAFF.